This T cell receptor beta chain appears in the sequencing data of a study of a mutant IDH1 vaccine in newly diagnosed glioma. Study background: Former treatment meant radiotherapy, temozolomide, or both; the majority had gotten both.

Germline assignment: CDR1 SGHRS and CDR2 YFSETQ. Between the trimmed V and J ends, which lost 0 bases and 0 bases, there was a span of 19 bases. The CDR3 totals 18 residues. Clones were sequenced by immunoSEQ multiplex PCR, and TCRdb holds only the in-frame ones, with some missing. The top ten hold roughly 9% of the sample, which has about 38,000 clones, roughly three quarters seen once. General observations from the study: Immune responses induced by the vaccine were seen in 93.3% of patients, spanning multiple MHC alleles. Pseudoprogression seemed unrelated to changes in top peripheral T cell clonotypes.

As for time point: baseline, week 1 (first vaccination visit). Treatment noted: pre-vaccination baseline after standard-of-care therapy. New WHO grade 3 or 4 astrocytomas that were IDH1-mutant and ATRX-lost had been found in donors. On this clone itself: Its antigen remains unidentified.

The TCR was taken from a man in his forties with glioma. Some clones in this sample may be carry-over from other donors' samples. The rearrangement uses TRBV5-1 and TRBJ2-7; TRBD1 is a possible D gene (6 bases). This specimen was PBMCs, taken from a glioma patient treated with radiotherapy, temozolomide or both. DNA for the CDR3: TGCGCCAGCAGCTTGGGTGCAGGGGCGAATCAGAACTCCTACGAGCAGTACTTC. The encoded protein is CASSLGAGANQNSYEQYF. Combining the CDR3 with reference TRBV5-1 and TRBJ2-7 gives the whole variable domain KAGVTQTPRYLIKTRGQQVTLSCSPISGHRSVSWYQQTPGQGLQFLFEYFSETQRNKGNFPGRFSGRQFSNSRSEMNVSTLELGDSALYLCASSLGAGANQNSYEQYFGPGTRLTVT.